This TCR beta chain stems from a study of blood T cell repertoires in COVID-19. Overall study context: Both acute and convalescent COVID-19 samples were obtained from the United States, Italy and Spain. In each case, the material was cDNA or gDNA derived from T cells, B-cell-depleted T cells, or PBMCs.

Per the authors' pipeline: Amplification of reference gene primers provided the estimated nucleated cell counts. Method: immunoSEQ multiplex PCR; TCRdb's copy keeps in-frame clones and lacks some. V and J calls plus clone size are reproduced from that table; the DNA served to infer D and trimming. This table holds just over 200,000 clones, under 90% found once. J lost 7 bases, V lost 3 bases, and 3 bases had no gene match. Germline CDR1 and CDR2: SNHLY and FYNNEI. This CDR3 has 14 amino acids. The sequenced sample was peripheral blood. The chain links TRBV2 to TRBJ1-5, with 10 bases that match TRBD1. The source is a man older than 75 with acute or convalescent COVID-19. The CDR3 coding sequence is TGTGCCAGCAGTGACCTGACAGGGGGCCAGCCCCAGCATTTT. Translated, it gives CASSDLTGGQPQHF. Filled out from reference TRBV2 and TRBJ1-5, the complete variable domain reads EPEVTQTPSHQVTQMGQEVILRCVPISNHLYFYWYRQILGQKVEFLVSFYNNEISEKSEIFDDQFSVERPDGSNFTLKIRSTKLEDSAMYFCASSDLTGGQPQHFGDGTRLSIL.